These 21 T cell receptor beta chains came from one sample sequenced in a study of T-cell memory formation after mild COVID-19. TCRdb recomputed calls from the 5' RACE reads with MiXCR, one row per CDR3 protein. The sample yields about 290,000 distinct CDR3 sequences, 15% seen once. Sequencing was carried out using PBMCs or a T cell subset sorted from them (not recorded which). Source of these receptors: a young man who had mild COVID-19 (a few samples of this study predate the infection). Cell type and time point are not known.

This clonotype appeared many times. This chain links TRBV7-9 with TRBJ2-7, with TRBD2 identical over 10 bases. The trim removed 5 bases at V and 6 bases at J, leaving 4 bases unmatched. This CDR3 comprises 13 residues. Germline V CDR1 and CDR2: SEHNR, FQNEAQ (reference sequence). The CDR3 loop is CASSPGTSAEQYV. In DNA form, the CDR3 reads TGTGCCAGCAGCCCCGGGACTAGCGCCGAGCAGTACGTC.

The rearrangement uses TRBV6-5 and TRBJ1-4; possible D gene TRBD1, 6 bases. Per the germline V gene, CDR1 is MNHEY and CDR2 is SVGAGI. Trimming took off 8 bases at V and 2 bases at J, with 21 bases between the two ends. This CDR3 spans 17 amino acids. The CDR3: CASAITGKGHTNEKLFF. The CDR3 nucleotides are TGTGCCAGCGCTATAACAGGGAAGGGTCATACTAATGAAAAACTGTTTTTT.

This clonotype was seen more than once but under ten times. The J gene is TRBJ1-2, the V gene TRBV7-2; 9 bases line up with TRBD1. With 4 bases clipped from V and 6 bases from J, the junction kept 3 bases outside the gene matches. The CDR3 is made up of 13 amino acids. Germline V gene sequence: CDR1 SGHTA, CDR2 FQGNSA. The CDR3 region is CASSWDRVNGYTF. In DNA, the CDR3 is TGTGCCAGCAGCTGGGACAGGGTGAATGGCTACACCTTC. The full variable domain, in which reference TRBV7-2 and TRBJ1-2 provide the parts outside the CDR3, is GAGVSQSPSNKVTEKGKDVELRCDPISGHTALYWYRQSLGQGLEFLIYFQGNSAPDKSGLPSDRFSAERTGGSVSTLTIQRTQQEDSAVYLCASSWDRVNGYTFGSGTRLTVV.

J is TRBJ2-1 and V is TRBV18, with D maybe TRBD1 (6 bases). In germline, CDR1 is KGHSH, CDR2 LQKENI. The V end was cut by 8 bases, the J end by 6 bases, with 17 bases between. The CDR3 is made up of 14 amino acids. CDR3 residues: CASQDTKGVNEQFF. In nucleotides, the CDR3 is TGTGCCAGCCAAGACACGAAGGGGGTCAATGAGCAGTTCTTC.

The rearrangement uses TRBV7-8 and TRBJ1-6; D is uncertain. Germline V gene data show CDR1 as SGHVS and CDR2 as FQNEAQ. This CDR3 is built from 17 residues. V lost 7 bases and J 7 bases, leaving 23 bases between the germline ends. This chain's CDR3 is CASTLTVGGVENSPLHF. The CDR3 DNA is TGTGCCAGCACCCTGACTGTGGGTGGGGTAGAAAATTCACCCCTCCACTTT.

The V call is TRBV27, the J call TRBJ2-7; TRBD1 aligns across 8 bases. From germline, CDR1 is MNHEY and CDR2 SMNVEV (reference sequence). The CDR3 is 16 residues long. The trim removed 0 bases at V and 0 bases at J, leaving 4 bases unmatched. The CDR3, as DNA: TGTGCCAGCAGTTTATCCTCCGGGACAGGCTCCTACGAGCAGTACTTC. Translating it yields CASSLSSGTGSYEQYF.

There are a few counts of this clonotype. V gene TRBV20-1 combines with J gene TRBJ1-4; D ambiguous. The CDR3 loop spans 13 amino acids. Trimming took off 4 bases at V and 6 bases at J, with 12 bases between the two ends. The germline gives CDR1 DFQATT, CDR2 SNEGSKA (reference sequence). This chain's CDR3 is CSAKHNADEKLFF. The CDR3 nucleotides are TGCAGTGCTAAGCATAACGCGGATGAAAAACTGTTTTTT.

This clonotype appeared a few times. V gene TRBV12-3 or TRBV12-4 combines with J gene TRBJ1-3; D not certain. The CDR3 totals 16 residues. Trimming shortened V by 2 bases and J by 2 bases, and 13 bases separated the two germline ends. CDR3 region: CASSLLPDPTGNTIYF. The CDR3 region has the DNA TGTGCCAGCAGTTTACTCCCAGATCCGACTGGAAACACCATATATTTT.

The sample holds a few counts of this clonotype. The CDR3 here is CASSVRGVEQPQHF. CDR3 bases: TGTGCCAGCAGCGTCAGGGGAGTCGAGCAGCCCCAGCATTTT. The chain recombines TRBV7-2 with TRBJ1-5; TRBD1 is a possible D gene (6 bases). This CDR3 has 14 amino acids. The germline gives CDR1 SGHTA, CDR2 FQGNSA. V shed 5 bases and J shed 7 bases, with 15 bases lying between them.

This clonotype was seen a handful of times. The CDR3 DNA follows: TGTGCCACCAGTGACCTAGCGGGGGTAGGCGATGAGCAGTTCTTC. This codes for CATSDLAGVGDEQFF. The chain employs TRBV24-1 and TRBJ2-1; the match to TRBD2 covers 10 bases. The V and J ends lost 4 bases and 8 bases, in that order; junction bases with no gene match: 7. From germline, CDR1 is KGHDR and CDR2 SFDVKD. The CDR3 extends over 15 amino acids.

This clonotype was found a few times. In DNA form, the CDR3 reads TGTGCCAGCAGCCATGGACTAGCTGGGAGATCCCAGTACTTC. As protein: CASSHGLAGRSQYF. The chain employs TRBV6-2 or TRBV6-3 and TRBJ2-5; 8 nucleotides line up with TRBD2. Germline V gene sequence: CDR1 MNHEY, CDR2 SVGEGT. This CDR3 region has 14 residues. V shed 6 bases, J shed 9 bases, and the junction held 12 bases outside the gene matches.

This sequence joins TRBV5-1 and TRBJ2-5; a weak D match, TRBD2 (6 bases). Trimming left V 4 bases short and J 1 base short, with 11 bases between. Germline V gene lookup returns CDR1 SGHRS and CDR2 YFSETQ. This CDR3 spans 14 amino acids. The chain's CDR3 is CASSPGTFQETQYF. CDR3 nucleotide sequence: TGCGCCAGCAGCCCCGGGACTTTCCAAGAGACCCAGTACTTC.

The CDR3 here is CSARGIVAGAYNEQFF. The CDR3 DNA sequence: TGCAGTGCTAGAGGAATTGTGGCGGGGGCATACAATGAGCAGTTCTTC. This chain uses TRBV20-1 with TRBJ2-1; the D gene is possibly TRBD2 (7 bases). Germline V gene data show CDR1 as DFQATT and CDR2 as SNEGSKA (reference sequence). Trimming removed 1 base at V and 4 bases at J, with 17 bases between. The CDR3 runs 16 residues.

The rearrangement links TRBV6-2 or TRBV6-3 to TRBJ1-5; 7 bases align to TRBD1. Per germline, CDR1 MNHEY and CDR2 SVGEGT. V was pared by 10 bases and J by 3 bases, with 6 bases of the junction left unmatched. This CDR3 is built from 13 residues. The CDR3 spells CATNGQANQPQHF. The CDR3 region has the DNA TGTGCCACCAACGGACAGGCCAATCAGCCCCAGCATTTT.

A few counts support this clonotype. The chain carries TRBV4-1 and TRBJ1-1, with TRBD1 as a possible D gene (6 bases). Between the trimmed V and J ends, which lost 2 bases and 7 bases, there was a span of 17 bases. The CDR3 length is 15 residues. Germline loops: CDR1 MGHRA, CDR2 YSYEKL. The CDR3 DNA reads TGCGCCAGCAGCCAATGGGACGGGACAAACGTTGAAGCTTTCTTT. Translated: CASSQWDGTNVEAFF.

This clonotype showed up just a few times. The chain is built from TRBV6-1 and TRBJ1-3; unclear D gene. The CDR3 has 14 amino acids. CDR1 and CDR2 (germline): MNHNS, SASEGT. The V end was cut by 8 bases, the J end by 0 bases, with 11 bases between. CDR3 sequence: CASGSEFSGNTIYF. Here the CDR3 DNA reads TGTGCCAGCGGGTCGGAGTTCTCTGGAAACACCATATATTTT.

The genes are TRBV10-3 and TRBJ2-5; the D gene is possibly TRBD2 (6 bases). CDR3 size: 15 residues. The V gene's germline CDR1 is ENHRY and CDR2 SYGVKD. Trimming cost V 3 bases and J 2 bases, with 13 bases left between them. The CDR3 region is CAISDQWGTQETQYF. CDR3 DNA sequence: TGTGCCATCAGTGACCAGTGGGGGACTCAAGAGACCCAGTACTTC.

The V gene is TRBV19, the J gene TRBJ2-7; maybe TRBD1 (6 bases). Germline V lookup: CDR1 LNHDA, CDR2 SQIVND (reference sequence). With 3 bases removed from V and 6 bases from J, the gap between germline ends came to 12 bases. The CDR3 runs 13 residues. CDR3 loop: CASSMSHRAEQYV. CDR3 coding DNA: TGTGCCAGTAGTATGAGTCACAGGGCCGAGCAGTACGTC.

The chain employs TRBV7-9 and TRBJ2-5; D is uncertain. This CDR3 comprises 14 residues. Germline V CDR1 and CDR2: SEHNR, FQNEAQ (reference sequence). V was cut by 11 bases and J by 4 bases, with 20 bases left in between. The CDR3 region is CACGGGILGETQYF. CDR3 bases: TGTGCCTGCGGCGGCGGAATTTTGGGAGAGACCCAGTACTTC.

This chain joins TRBV28 and TRBJ2-5; D remains unclear. The CDR3 contains 11 residues. Trimming took 3 bases from V and 9 from J, leaving 8 bases between them. Germline V gene lookup returns CDR1 MDHEN and CDR2 SYDVKM. CDR3: CASSFHISQYF. DNA for the CDR3: TGTGCCAGCAGTTTTCACATATCCCAGTACTTC.

The genes are TRBV27 and TRBJ1-2; TRBD1 might be the D (6 bases). The CDR3 runs to 15 residues. The germline V gene encodes CDR1 MNHEY and CDR2 SMNVEV (reference sequence). V lost 4 bases to trimming and J lost 4 bases, with 16 bases between them. This chain's CDR3 is CASSSAAGVAYGYTF. For the CDR3, the DNA is TGTGCCAGCAGTTCAGCTGCAGGGGTTGCCTATGGCTACACCTTC.